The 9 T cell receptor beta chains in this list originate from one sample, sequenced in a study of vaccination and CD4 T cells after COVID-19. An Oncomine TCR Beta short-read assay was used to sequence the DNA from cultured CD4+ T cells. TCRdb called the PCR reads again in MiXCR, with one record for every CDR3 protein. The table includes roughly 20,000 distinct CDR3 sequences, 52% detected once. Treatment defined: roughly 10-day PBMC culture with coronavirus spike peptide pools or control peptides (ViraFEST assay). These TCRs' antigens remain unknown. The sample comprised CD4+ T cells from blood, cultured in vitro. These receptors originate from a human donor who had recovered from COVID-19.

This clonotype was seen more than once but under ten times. For the CDR3, the DNA is TGCAGTGCCCCTCACAGGGCAGCTGGAAACACCATATATTTT. Translated, it gives CSAPHRAAGNTIYF. V is TRBV20-1 and J is TRBJ1-3; the D gene is possibly TRBD1 (6 bases). Germline V gene sequence: CDR1 DFQATT, CDR2 SNEGSKA (reference sequence). Trimming took 6 bases from V and 2 from J, leaving 14 bases between them. This CDR3 region has 14 residues.

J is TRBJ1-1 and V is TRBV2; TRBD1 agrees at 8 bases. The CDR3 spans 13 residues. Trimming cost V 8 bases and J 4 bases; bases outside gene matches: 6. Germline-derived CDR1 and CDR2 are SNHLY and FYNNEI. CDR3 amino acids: CASVQQGATEAFF. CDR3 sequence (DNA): TGTGCCAGCGTCCAGCAGGGGGCCACTGAAGCTTTCTTT. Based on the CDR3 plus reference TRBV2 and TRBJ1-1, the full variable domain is EPEVTQTPSHQVTQMGQEVILRCVPISNHLYFYWYRQILGQKVEFLVSFYNNEISEKSEIFDDQFSVERPDGSNFTLKIRSTKLEDSAMYFCASVQQGATEAFFGQGTRLTVV.

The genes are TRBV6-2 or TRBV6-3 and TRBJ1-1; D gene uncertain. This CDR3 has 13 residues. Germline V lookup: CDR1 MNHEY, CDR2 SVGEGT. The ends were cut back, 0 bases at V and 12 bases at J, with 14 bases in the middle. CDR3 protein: CASSYSINSETFF. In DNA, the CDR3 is TGTGCCAGCAGTTACTCGATAAACTCCGAAACTTTCTTT.

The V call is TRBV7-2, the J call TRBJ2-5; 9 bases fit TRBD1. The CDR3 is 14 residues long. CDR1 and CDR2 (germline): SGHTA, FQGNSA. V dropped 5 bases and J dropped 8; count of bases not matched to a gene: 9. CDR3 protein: CASSPTTGQGTQYF. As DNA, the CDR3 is TGTGCCAGCAGCCCTACCACGGGACAGGGAACCCAGTACTTC. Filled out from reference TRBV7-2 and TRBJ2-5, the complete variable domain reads GAGVSQSPSNKVTEKGKDVELRCDPISGHTALYWYRQSLGQGLEFLIYFQGNSAPDKSGLPSDRFSAERTGGSVSTLTIQRTQQEDSAVYLCASSPTTGQGTQYFGPGTRLLVL.

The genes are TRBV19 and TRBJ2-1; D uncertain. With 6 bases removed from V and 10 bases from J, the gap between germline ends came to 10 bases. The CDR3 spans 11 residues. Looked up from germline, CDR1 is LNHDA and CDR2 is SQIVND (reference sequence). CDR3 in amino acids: CASSVYGEQFF. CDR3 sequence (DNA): TGTGCCAGTAGCGTCTACGGGGAGCAGTTCTTC.

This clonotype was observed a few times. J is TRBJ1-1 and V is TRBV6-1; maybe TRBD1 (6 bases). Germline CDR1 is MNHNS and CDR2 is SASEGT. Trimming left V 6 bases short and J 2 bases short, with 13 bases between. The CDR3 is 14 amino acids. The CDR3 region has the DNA TGTGCCAGCAGCCGAGGGGGTCTAAACACTGAAGCTTTCTTT. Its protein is CASSRGGLNTEAFF.

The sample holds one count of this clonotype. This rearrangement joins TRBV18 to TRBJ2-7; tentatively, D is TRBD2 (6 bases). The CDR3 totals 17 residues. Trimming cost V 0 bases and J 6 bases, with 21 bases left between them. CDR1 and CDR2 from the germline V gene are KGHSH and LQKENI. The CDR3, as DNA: TGTGCCAGCTCACCACCAATCATACCCTGGGGAGGCCCCGAGCAGTACTTC. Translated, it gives CASSPPIIPWGGPEQYF. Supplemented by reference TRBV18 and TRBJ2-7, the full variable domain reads NAGVMQNPRHLVRRRGQEARLRCSPMKGHSHVYWYRQLPEEGLKFMVYLQKENIIDESGMPKERFSAEFPKEGPSILRIQQVVRGDSAAYFCASSPPIIPWGGPEQYFGPGTRLTVT.

In DNA form, the CDR3 reads TGCGCCAGCAGCTTGGGCGGAGGGGCCCTCTTTAACTATGGCTACACCTTC. This codes for CASSLGGGALFNYGYTF. The rearrangement links TRBV5-1 to TRBJ1-2; a weak D match, TRBD1 (5 bases). Germline lookup yields CDR1 SGHRS and CDR2 YFSETQ. The V end was cut by 0 bases, the J end by 1 base, with 16 bases between. The CDR3 is made up of 17 amino acids. The full variable domain, with the rest looked up from reference TRBV5-1 and TRBJ1-2, is KAGVTQTPRYLIKTRGQQVTLSCSPISGHRSVSWYQQTPGQGLQFLFEYFSETQRNKGNFPGRFSGRQFSNSRSEMNVSTLELGDSALYLCASSLGGGALFNYGYTFGSGTRLTVV.

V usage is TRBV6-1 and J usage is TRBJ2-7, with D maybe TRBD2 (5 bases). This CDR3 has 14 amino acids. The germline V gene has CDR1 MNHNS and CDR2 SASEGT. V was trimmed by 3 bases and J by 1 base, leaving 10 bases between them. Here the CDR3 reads CASSDEGPSYEQYF. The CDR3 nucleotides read TGTGCCAGCAGTGACGAGGGCCCATCCTACGAGCAGTACTTC.